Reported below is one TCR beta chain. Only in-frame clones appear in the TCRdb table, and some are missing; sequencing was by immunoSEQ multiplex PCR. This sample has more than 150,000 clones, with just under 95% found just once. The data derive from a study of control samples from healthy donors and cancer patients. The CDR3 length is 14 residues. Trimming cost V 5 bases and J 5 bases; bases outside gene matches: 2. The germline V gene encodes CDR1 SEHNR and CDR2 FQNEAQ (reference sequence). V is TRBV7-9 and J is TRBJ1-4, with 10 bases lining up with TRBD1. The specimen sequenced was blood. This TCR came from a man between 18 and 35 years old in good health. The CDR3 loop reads CASSQDRGNEKLFF. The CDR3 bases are TGTGCCAGCAGCCAGGACAGGGGGAATGAAAAACTGTTTTTT.